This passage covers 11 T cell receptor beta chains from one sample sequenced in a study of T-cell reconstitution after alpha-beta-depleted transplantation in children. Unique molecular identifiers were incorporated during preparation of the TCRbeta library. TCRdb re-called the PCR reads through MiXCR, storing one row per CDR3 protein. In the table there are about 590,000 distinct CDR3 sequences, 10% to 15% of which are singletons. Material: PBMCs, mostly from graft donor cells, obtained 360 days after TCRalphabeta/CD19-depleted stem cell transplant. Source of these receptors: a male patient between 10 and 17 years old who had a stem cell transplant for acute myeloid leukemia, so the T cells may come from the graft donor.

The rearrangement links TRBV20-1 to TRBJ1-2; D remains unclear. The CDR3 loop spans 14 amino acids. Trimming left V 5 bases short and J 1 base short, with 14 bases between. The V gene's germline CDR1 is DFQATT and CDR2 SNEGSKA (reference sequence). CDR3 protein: CSARPGSLNYGYTF. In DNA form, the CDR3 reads TGCAGTGCTCGCCCTGGGTCTCTTAACTATGGCTACACCTTC.

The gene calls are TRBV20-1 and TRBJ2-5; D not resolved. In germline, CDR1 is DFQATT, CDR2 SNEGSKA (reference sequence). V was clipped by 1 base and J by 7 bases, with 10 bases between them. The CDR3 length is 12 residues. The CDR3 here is CSARVLTRTQYF. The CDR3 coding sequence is TGCAGTGCTAGAGTACTTACACGGACCCAGTACTTC.

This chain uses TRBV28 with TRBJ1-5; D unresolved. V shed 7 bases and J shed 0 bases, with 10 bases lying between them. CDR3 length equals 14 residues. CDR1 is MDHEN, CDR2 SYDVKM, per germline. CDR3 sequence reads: CASTFRVSNQPQHF. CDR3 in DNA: TGTGCCAGCACCTTTAGGGTTAGCAATCAGCCCCAGCATTTT.

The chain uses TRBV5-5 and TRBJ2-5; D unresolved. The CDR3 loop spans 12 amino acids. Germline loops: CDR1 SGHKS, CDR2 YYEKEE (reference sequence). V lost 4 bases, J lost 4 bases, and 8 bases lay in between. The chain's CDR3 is CASSGRAETQYF. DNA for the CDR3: TGTGCCAGCAGCGGCCGGGCAGAGACCCAGTACTTC. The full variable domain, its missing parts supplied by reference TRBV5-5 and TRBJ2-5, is DAGVTQSPTHLIKTRGQQVTLRCSPISGHKSVSWYQQVLGQGPQFIFQYYEKEERGRGNFPDRFSARQFPNYSSELNVNALLLGDSALYLCASSGRAETQYFGPGTRLLVL.

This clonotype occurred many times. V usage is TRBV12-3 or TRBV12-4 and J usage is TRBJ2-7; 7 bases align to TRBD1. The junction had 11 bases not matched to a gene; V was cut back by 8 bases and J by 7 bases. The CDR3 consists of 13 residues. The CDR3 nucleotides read TGTGCCAGCGAAGTCAGGGGGTCGCGTGAGCAGTACTTC. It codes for CASEVRGSREQYF.

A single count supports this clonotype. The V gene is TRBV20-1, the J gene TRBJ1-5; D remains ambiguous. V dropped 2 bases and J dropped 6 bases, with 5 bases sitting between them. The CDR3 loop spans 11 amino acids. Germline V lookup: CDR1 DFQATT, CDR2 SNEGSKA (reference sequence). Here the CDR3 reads CSARSAQPQHF. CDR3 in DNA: TGCAGTGCTAGATCCGCTCAGCCCCAGCATTTT.

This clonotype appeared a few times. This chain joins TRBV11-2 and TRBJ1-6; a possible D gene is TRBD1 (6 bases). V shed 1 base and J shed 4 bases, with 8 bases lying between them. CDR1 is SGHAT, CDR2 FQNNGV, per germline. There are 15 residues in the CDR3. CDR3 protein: CASSLGDTYNSPLHF. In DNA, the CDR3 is TGTGCCAGCAGCTTAGGGGACACTTATAATTCACCCCTCCACTTT.

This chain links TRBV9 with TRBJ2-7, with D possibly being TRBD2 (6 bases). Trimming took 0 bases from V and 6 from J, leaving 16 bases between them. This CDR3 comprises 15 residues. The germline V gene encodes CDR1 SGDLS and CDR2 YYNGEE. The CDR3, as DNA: TGTGCCAGCAGCGTAGCTAAGGAGGGGACCTCCGAGCAGTACTTC. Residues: CASSVAKEGTSEQYF.

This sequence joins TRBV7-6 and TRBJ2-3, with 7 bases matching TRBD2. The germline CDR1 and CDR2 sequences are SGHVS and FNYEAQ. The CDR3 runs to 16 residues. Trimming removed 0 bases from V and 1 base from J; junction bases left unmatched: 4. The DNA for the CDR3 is TGTGCCAGCAGCTTAGCGGGAGGGCCCGGCACAGATACGCAGTATTTT. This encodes CASSLAGGPGTDTQYF.

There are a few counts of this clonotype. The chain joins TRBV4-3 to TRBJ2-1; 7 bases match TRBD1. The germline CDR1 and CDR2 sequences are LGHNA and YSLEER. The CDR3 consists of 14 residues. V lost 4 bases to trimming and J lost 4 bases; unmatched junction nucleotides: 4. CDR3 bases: TGCGCCAGCAGCCCTAACAGGGGTTACAATGAGCAGTTCTTC. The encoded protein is CASSPNRGYNEQFF.

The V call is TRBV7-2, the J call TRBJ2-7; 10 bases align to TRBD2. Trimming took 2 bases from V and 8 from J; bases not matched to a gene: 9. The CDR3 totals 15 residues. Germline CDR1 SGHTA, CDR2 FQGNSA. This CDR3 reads CASSLFEREGTKQYF. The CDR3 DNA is TGTGCCAGCAGCTTATTCGAGCGGGAGGGTACGAAGCAGTACTTC.